These 32 T cell receptor beta chains were sequenced from one sample in a study of blood T cell repertoires in COVID-19 (dated by TCRdb to about 2020). Library preparation employed the immunoSEQ multiplex PCR assay. TCRdb took over this immuneACCESS table, retaining in-frame rearrangements with V and J assigned. Such tables are incomplete; in checked studies, under half of the missing clones stem from an unresolved V gene, and the remainder is unexplained. The sample table shows about 150,000 clones, and over 80% are seen once. The top ten clonotypes cover around 5.1% of the sample. Sequencing input: PBMCs or T cells enriched from blood (not recorded which). These receptors originate from a man between 65 and 85 years old who had been exposed to COVID-19.

V and J are TRBV3-1 (or the pseudogene TRBV3-2) and TRBJ2-1, with D possibly TRBD2 on 6 matching bases. Germline values: CDR1 LGHDT, CDR2 YNNKEL (reference sequence). The CDR3 runs 16 residues. V was shortened by 3 bases and J by 0 bases, with 12 bases between the two germline ends. CDR3 sequence reads: CASSHEAGPSYNEQFF. CDR3 DNA: TGTGCCAGCAGCCATGAAGCGGGCCCCTCCTACAATGAGCAGTTCTTC.

In its sample, this clone was seen a few times. V is TRBV28 and J is TRBJ1-2; possibly TRBD1 for D (6 bases). CDR3 length equals 17 residues. V was pared by 5 bases and J by 4 bases, with 23 bases between. Germline V gene data show CDR1 as MDHEN and CDR2 as SYDVKM. The CDR3 region has the DNA TGTGCCAGCAGTAATAGGGGGGGCGAGCCGGGCGGCTATGGCTACACCTTC. Translation: CASSNRGGEPGGYGYTF.

The genes are TRBV11-2 and TRBJ2-3; 10 bases line up with TRBD2. Germline CDR1 SGHAT, CDR2 FQNNGV. V dropped 4 bases and J dropped 2; count of bases not matched to a gene: 9. The length of the CDR3 is 17 residues. As DNA, the CDR3 is TGTGCCAGCAGCTCCCCAAAACTAGCGGGGCCCACAGATACGCAGTATTTT. Encoded protein: CASSSPKLAGPTDTQYF.

This clone was recorded once. J is TRBJ2-7 and V is TRBV9; no clear D gene. Per the germline V gene, CDR1 is SGDLS and CDR2 is YYNGEE. V lost 0 bases and J lost 0, with 10 bases in between. The CDR3 is 15 residues long. The CDR3 bases are TGTGCCAGCAGCGTAGGTGTCAGTACCTCCTACGAGCAGTACTTC. It is translated as CASSVGVSTSYEQYF.

The chain is built from TRBV9 and TRBJ1-1, with 8 bases fitting TRBD1. Germline lookup yields CDR1 SGDLS and CDR2 YYNGEE. Trimming took 0 bases from V and 4 from J; bases not matched to a gene: 11. The CDR3 is 17 residues long. In DNA form, the CDR3 reads TGTGCCAGCAGCGTAGATGGCAGGGGGCACGTGGCCACTGAAGCTTTCTTT. It is translated as CASSVDGRGHVATEAFF.

The V and J genes are TRBV24-1 and TRBJ2-1; 7 nucleotides line up with TRBD1. Trimming at V came to 6 bases and at J to 7 bases, leaving 14 bases not matched to a gene. This CDR3 has 16 amino acids. The germline V gene has CDR1 KGHDR and CDR2 SFDVKD. The CDR3 loop is CATSPLESTGLNEQFF. The CDR3 DNA is TGTGCCACCAGTCCCTTGGAGTCGACAGGGCTGAATGAGCAGTTCTTC.

The chain joins TRBV5-8 to TRBJ2-1; D unclear. Germline lookup yields CDR1 SGHTS and CDR2 YDEGEE. This CDR3 has 15 residues. V lost 6 bases and J 0 bases, leaving 13 bases between the germline ends. The CDR3 bases are TGTGCCAGCATTTACTCTAGGAGCTCCTACAATGAGCAGTTCTTC. Amino acid sequence: CASIYSRSSYNEQFF.

The chain combines TRBV7-2 with TRBJ1-1; D may be TRBD1 (6 bases). The CDR3 is made up of 13 amino acids. V was cut by 6 bases and J by 7 bases, with 15 bases left in between. Germline lookup yields CDR1 SGHTA and CDR2 FQGNSA. The CDR3 DNA follows: TGTGCCAGCAGTTTACAGGGTCGCTATGAAGCTTTCTTT. It yields the protein CASSLQGRYEAFF.

The chain couples TRBV5-1 to TRBJ1-2; D is ambiguous. Germline V CDR1 and CDR2: SGHRS, YFSETQ. The CDR3 spans 13 residues. The V and J ends lost 1 base and 8 bases respectively, with 12 bases between them. CDR3 in amino acids: CASSLSGEWGYTF. CDR3 bases: TGCGCCAGCAGCTTGAGCGGGGAATGGGGCTACACCTTC. Using reference TRBV5-1 and TRBJ1-2 for the parts outside the CDR3, the full variable domain is KAGVTQTPRYLIKTRGQQVTLSCSPISGHRSVSWYQQTPGQGLQFLFEYFSETQRNKGNFPGRFSGRQFSNSRSEMNVSTLELGDSALYLCASSLSGEWGYTFGSGTRLTVV.

V usage is TRBV28 and J usage is TRBJ1-3; TRBD1 aligns across 7 bases. The length of the CDR3 is 14 residues. Germline CDR1 MDHEN, CDR2 SYDVKM. The V gene end was trimmed by 8 bases and the J gene end by 2 bases; junction bases not matched to a gene: 6. CDR3 nucleotide sequence: TGTGCCAGCCTGAGAGGGGGCACTGGAAACACCATATATTTT. It encodes CASLRGGTGNTIYF.

This chain uses TRBV29-1 with TRBJ1-2; D uncertain. Germline V CDR1 and CDR2: SQVTM, ANQGSEA. CDR3 size: 12 residues. V lost 8 bases and J lost 8, with 18 bases in between. CDR3 sequence: CSSMAGGGGYTF. DNA for the CDR3: TGCAGCTCCATGGCGGGAGGCGGCGGCTACACCTTC. Complete variable domain (other parts from reference TRBV29-1 and TRBJ1-2): SAVISQKPSRDICQRGTSLTIQCQVDSQVTMMFWYRQQPGQSLTLIATANQGSEATYESGFVIDKFPISRPNLTFSTLTVSNMSPEDSSIYLCSSMAGGGGYTFGSGTRLTVV.

The chain employs TRBV7-2 and TRBJ1-5; D ambiguous. V gave up 4 bases and J gave up 1 base, with 8 bases separating them. CDR3 size: 14 residues. Germline assignment: CDR1 SGHTA and CDR2 FQGNSA. The CDR3 bases are TGTGCCAGCAGCTGGGCGTTGAGCAATCAGCCCCAGCATTTT. Translation gives CASSWALSNQPQHF. Filled out from reference TRBV7-2 and TRBJ1-5, the complete variable domain reads GAGVSQSPSNKVTEKGKDVELRCDPISGHTALYWYRQSLGQGLEFLIYFQGNSAPDKSGLPSDRFSAERTGGSVSTLTIQRTQQEDSAVYLCASSWALSNQPQHFGDGTRLSIL.

The chain links TRBV7-2 to TRBJ1-3; 9 bases are a match to TRBD1. Germline V gene data show CDR1 as SGHTA and CDR2 as FQGNSA. After removal of 2 bases from V and 3 bases from J, the junction contained 5 bases not matched to a gene. The CDR3 runs 16 residues. Here the CDR3 reads CASSLRQGVGGNTIYF. DNA of the CDR3: TGTGCCAGCAGCTTAAGACAGGGGGTTGGTGGAAACACCATATATTTT.

The chain combines TRBV11-1 with TRBJ2-3; TRBD2 might be the D (6 bases). Trimming took 5 bases from V and 0 from J, leaving 15 bases between them. The CDR3 spans 16 residues. Germline CDR1 reads SGHAT; CDR2 reads FQDESV (reference sequence). The CDR3 nucleotides are TGTGCCAGCAGCCCAACGGGACTTTTAAGCACAGATACGCAGTATTTT. It encodes CASSPTGLLSTDTQYF.

V usage is TRBV2 and J usage is TRBJ2-1; 9 bases line up with TRBD2. The CDR3 consists of 12 residues. Germline lookup yields CDR1 SNHLY and CDR2 FYNNEI. Unmatched junction bases numbered 1, after V lost 6 bases and J lost 7 bases. The DNA for the CDR3 is TGTGCCAGCAGGGGACTAGCAAATGAGCAGTTCTTC. Translating it yields CASRGLANEQFF.

V and J are TRBV7-8 and TRBJ2-1; tentatively, D is TRBD2 (6 bases). This CDR3 has 15 residues. Trimming took off 0 bases at V and 0 bases at J, with 6 bases between the two ends. The germline V gene has CDR1 SGHVS and CDR2 FQNEAQ. DNA for the CDR3: TGTGCCAGCAGCTTAGCCGGGAGCTCCTACAATGAGCAGTTCTTC. Its protein is CASSLAGSSYNEQFF. The variable domain in full, completed from reference TRBV7-8 and TRBJ2-1, reads GAGVSQSPRYKVAKRGQDVALRCDPISGHVSLFWYQQALGQGPEFLTYFQNEAQLDKSGLPSDRFFAERPEGSVSTLKIQRTQQEDSAVYLCASSLAGSSYNEQFFGPGTRLTVL.

This rearrangement joins TRBV5-1 to TRBJ1-1, with D maybe TRBD1 (5 bases). The V gene's germline CDR1 is SGHRS and CDR2 YFSETQ. Trimming took off 6 bases at V and 1 base at J, with 10 bases between the two ends. This CDR3 is built from 13 residues. CDR3 bases: TGCGCCAGCATGGAGGGGCCGAACACTGAAGCTTTCTTT. It is translated as CASMEGPNTEAFF.

The count of this clone is one. The chain uses TRBV29-1 and TRBJ2-5; no clear D gene. Germline V lookup: CDR1 SQVTM, CDR2 ANQGSEA. The V gene lost 6 bases and the J gene lost 5 bases, with 10 bases spanning the gap. CDR3 length equals 11 residues. The CDR3 reads CSVNSAETQYF. The CDR3 DNA is TGCAGCGTCAATTCCGCGGAGACCCAGTACTTC.

The gene calls are TRBV5-1 and TRBJ1-1; no definite D call. The ends were cut back, 1 base at V and 6 bases at J, with 10 bases in the middle. Germline-derived CDR1 and CDR2 are SGHRS and YFSETQ. The CDR3 has 13 amino acids. The CDR3 region is CASSLLPIAEAFF. The CDR3 nucleotides are TGCGCCAGCAGCTTGCTTCCTATCGCTGAAGCTTTCTTT. Based on the CDR3 plus reference TRBV5-1 and TRBJ1-1, the full variable domain is KAGVTQTPRYLIKTRGQQVTLSCSPISGHRSVSWYQQTPGQGLQFLFEYFSETQRNKGNFPGRFSGRQFSNSRSEMNVSTLELGDSALYLCASSLLPIAEAFFGQGTRLTVV.

The DNA for the CDR3 is TGCGCCAGCAGCCAAGGGCCGGGGGAGACCCAGTACTTC. Its translation: CASSQGPGETQYF. The chain recombines TRBV4-3 with TRBJ2-5; the D gene is possibly TRBD2 (5 bases). This CDR3 region has 13 residues. Trimming removed 1 base from V and 5 bases from J, with 8 bases in between. Germline V CDR1 and CDR2: LGHNA, YSLEER.

The V and J genes are TRBV28 and TRBJ1-2; D may be TRBD1 (5 bases). CDR1 MDHEN and CDR2 SYDVKM come from the germline V gene. This CDR3 is 16 amino acids long. V was shortened by 5 bases and J by 0 bases, with 16 bases between the two germline ends. The DNA of the CDR3 is TGTGCCAGCAGTCCCCTTTGGCCGACAGCTAACTATGGCTACACCTTC. It yields the protein CASSPLWPTANYGYTF.

The chain employs TRBV7-2 and TRBJ1-2; 7 bases line up with TRBD1. Trimming removed 3 bases from V and 6 bases from J; junction bases left unmatched: 4. Germline-derived CDR1 and CDR2 are SGHTA and FQGNSA. This CDR3 comprises 13 residues. CDR3 region: CASSFGQVDGYTF. Written as DNA, the CDR3 is TGTGCCAGCAGCTTTGGACAGGTCGATGGCTACACCTTC.

The gene calls are TRBV11-2 and TRBJ2-4; D gene uncertain. V dropped 6 bases and J dropped 7 bases, with 19 bases sitting between them. The germline CDR1 and CDR2 sequences are SGHAT and FQNNGV. This CDR3 has 15 amino acids. The DNA of the CDR3 is TGTGCCAGCAGTTCCGTCTGGTCCAAGCTCAACATTCAGTACTTC. This codes for CASSSVWSKLNIQYF.

J is TRBJ1-6 and V is TRBV28; weak D call: TRBD1 (5 bases). CDR1 is MDHEN, CDR2 SYDVKM, per germline. This CDR3 is 15 amino acids long. Trimming removed 6 bases from V and 6 bases from J, with 15 bases in between. Here the CDR3 DNA reads TGTGCCAGCAGCGGGGGAATGGGTAGTAATTCACCCCTCCACTTT. It is translated as CASSGGMGSNSPLHF.

The chain uses TRBV4-1 and TRBJ2-7; 14 nucleotides agree with TRBD2. The germline V gene has CDR1 MGHRA and CDR2 YSYEKL. The CDR3 extends over 17 amino acids. V gave up 1 base and J gave up 1 base; unmatched junction bases: 3. DNA for the CDR3: TGCGCCAGCAGCCAAGGGACTAGCGGGGGGCTTTCCTACGAGCAGTACTTC. Its protein product is CASSQGTSGGLSYEQYF.

V and J are TRBV9 and TRBJ1-5; D uncertain. V shed 3 bases and J shed 1 base, with 8 bases lying between them. Germline CDR1 reads SGDLS; CDR2 reads YYNGEE. The CDR3 runs to 14 residues. The CDR3 DNA reads as TGTGCCAGCAGCGCAACAGTGAGCAATCAGCCCCAGCATTTT. This translates into CASSATVSNQPQHF.

The chain uses TRBV30 and TRBJ1-5; the match to TRBD1 covers 11 bases. Trimming removed 1 base from V and 7 bases from J; junction bases left unmatched: 6. The CDR3 is 15 amino acids. CDR1 is GTSNPN, CDR2 SVGIG, per germline (reference sequence). The CDR3 region has the DNA TGTGCCTGGAGTGCCCGGACAGGGGGCGTCCAGCCCCAGCATTTT. Translated: CAWSARTGGVQPQHF.

The chain combines TRBV28 with TRBJ1-2; 7 bases fit TRBD1. Germline CDR1 and CDR2: MDHEN and SYDVKM. The CDR3 loop spans 16 amino acids. The V gene end was trimmed by 6 bases and the J gene end by 0 bases; junction bases not matched to a gene: 10. This chain's CDR3 is CASSDPRDRANYGYTF. The DNA for the CDR3 is TGTGCCAGCAGCGACCCACGGGACAGAGCTAACTATGGCTACACCTTC.

In its sample, this clone was seen once. The chain uses TRBV2 and TRBJ1-5; D gene uncertain. CDR1 and CDR2 (germline): SNHLY, FYNNEI. The CDR3 loop spans 12 amino acids. Trimming stripped 9 bases from V and 6 bases from J, with 12 bases between. CDR3 bases: TGTGCCAGTTCACTGGAGGGTCAGCCCCAGCATTTT. It specifies CASSLEGQPQHF.

The chain uses TRBV4-2 and TRBJ1-1, with D unclear. The V gene's germline CDR1 is LGHNA and CDR2 YNFKEQ. The CDR3 covers 13 residues. Trimming stripped 6 bases from V and 6 bases from J, with 14 bases between. The CDR3 sequence is CASRREERAEAFF. The CDR3 region has the DNA TGTGCCAGCAGGAGGGAGGAAAGGGCTGAAGCTTTCTTT.

This rearrangement joins TRBV7-2 to TRBJ2-3; tentative D call: TRBD2 (5 bases). Germline-derived CDR1 and CDR2 are SGHTA and FQGNSA. The length of the CDR3 is 16 residues. Trimming left V 1 base short and J 0 bases short, with 11 bases between. CDR3: CASSLGSRTSTDTQYF. The CDR3 coding sequence is TGTGCCAGCAGCTTAGGAAGCAGGACTAGCACAGATACGCAGTATTTT.

This chain links TRBV3-1 (or the pseudogene TRBV3-2) with TRBJ2-2; 10 bases align to TRBD1. CDR3 length equals 15 residues. V shed 8 bases, J shed 2 bases, and the junction held 5 bases outside the gene matches. The V gene's germline CDR1 is LGHDT and CDR2 YNNKEL (reference sequence). The CDR3 DNA reads as TGTGCCAGCGGAGGGACAGGGGCCAACACCGGGGAGCTGTTTTTT. It specifies CASGGTGANTGELFF.